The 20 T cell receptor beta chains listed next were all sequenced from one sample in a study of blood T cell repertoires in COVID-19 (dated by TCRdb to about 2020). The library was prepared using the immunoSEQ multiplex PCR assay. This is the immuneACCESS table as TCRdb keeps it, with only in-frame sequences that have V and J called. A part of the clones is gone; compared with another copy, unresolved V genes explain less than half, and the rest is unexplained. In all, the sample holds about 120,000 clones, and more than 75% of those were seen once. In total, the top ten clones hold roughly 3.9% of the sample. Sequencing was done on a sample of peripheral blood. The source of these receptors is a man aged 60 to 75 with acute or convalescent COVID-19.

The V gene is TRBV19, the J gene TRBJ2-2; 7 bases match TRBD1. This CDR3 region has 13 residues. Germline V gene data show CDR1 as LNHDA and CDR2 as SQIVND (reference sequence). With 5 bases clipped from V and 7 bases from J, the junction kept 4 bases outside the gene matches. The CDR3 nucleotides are TGTGCCAGTAGTTCGACAGGGAACGGGGAGCTGTTTTTT. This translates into CASSSTGNGELFF.

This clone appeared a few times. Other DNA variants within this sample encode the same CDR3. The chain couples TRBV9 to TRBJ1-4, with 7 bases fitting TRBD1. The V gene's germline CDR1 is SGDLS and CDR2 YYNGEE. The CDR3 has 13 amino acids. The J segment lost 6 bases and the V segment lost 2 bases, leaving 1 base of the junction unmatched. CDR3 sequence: CASSVQGDEKLFF. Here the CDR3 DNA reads TGTGCCAGCAGCGTCCAGGGGGATGAAAAACTGTTTTTT.

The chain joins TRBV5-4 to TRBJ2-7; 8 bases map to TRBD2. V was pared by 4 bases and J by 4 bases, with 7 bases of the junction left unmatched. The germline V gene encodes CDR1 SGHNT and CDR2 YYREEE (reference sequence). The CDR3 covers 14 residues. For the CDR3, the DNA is TGTGCCAGCAGCCCCGGGACTAGGGTGTACGAGCAGTACTTC. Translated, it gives CASSPGTRVYEQYF.

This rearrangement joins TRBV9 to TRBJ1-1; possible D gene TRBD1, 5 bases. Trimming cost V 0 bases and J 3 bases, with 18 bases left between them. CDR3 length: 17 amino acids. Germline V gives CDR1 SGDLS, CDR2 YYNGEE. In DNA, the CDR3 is TGTGCCAGCAGCGTAGGGGGGGAGCTACTCTCGGACACTGAAGCTTTCTTT. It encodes CASSVGGELLSDTEAFF.

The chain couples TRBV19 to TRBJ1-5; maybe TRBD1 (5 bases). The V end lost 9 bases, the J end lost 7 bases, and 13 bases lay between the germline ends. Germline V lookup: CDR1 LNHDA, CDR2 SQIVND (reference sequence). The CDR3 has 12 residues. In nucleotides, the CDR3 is TGTGCCAGCAAAACTGGGGCCCAGCCCCAGCATTTT. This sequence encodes CASKTGAQPQHF.

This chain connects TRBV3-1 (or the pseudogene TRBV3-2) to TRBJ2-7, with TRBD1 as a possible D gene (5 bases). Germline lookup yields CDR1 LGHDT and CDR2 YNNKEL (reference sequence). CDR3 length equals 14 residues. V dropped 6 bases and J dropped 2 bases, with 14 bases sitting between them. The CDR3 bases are TGTGCCAGCAGTTATGGGGCCAGGGCCTACGAGCAGTACTTC. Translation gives CASSYGARAYEQYF.

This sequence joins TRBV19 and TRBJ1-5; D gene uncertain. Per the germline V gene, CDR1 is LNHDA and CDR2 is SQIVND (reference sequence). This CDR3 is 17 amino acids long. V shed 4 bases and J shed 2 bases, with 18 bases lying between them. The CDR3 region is CASSNTASREGNQPQHF. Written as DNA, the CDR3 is TGTGCCAGTAGTAATACGGCCTCCCGGGAGGGCAATCAGCCCCAGCATTTT.

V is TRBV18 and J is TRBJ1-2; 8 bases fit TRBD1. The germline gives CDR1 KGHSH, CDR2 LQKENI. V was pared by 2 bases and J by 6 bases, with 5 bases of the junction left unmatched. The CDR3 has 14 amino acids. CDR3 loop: CASSPIKTGDGYTF. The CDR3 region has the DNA TGTGCCAGCTCACCAATTAAGACAGGGGATGGCTACACCTTC.

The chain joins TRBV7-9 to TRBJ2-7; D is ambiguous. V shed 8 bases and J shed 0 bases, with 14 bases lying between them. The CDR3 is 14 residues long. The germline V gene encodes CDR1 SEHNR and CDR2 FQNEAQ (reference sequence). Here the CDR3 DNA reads TGTGCCAGCGGGTTAGGGCGGAGCTCCTACGAGCAGTACTTC. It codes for CASGLGRSSYEQYF.

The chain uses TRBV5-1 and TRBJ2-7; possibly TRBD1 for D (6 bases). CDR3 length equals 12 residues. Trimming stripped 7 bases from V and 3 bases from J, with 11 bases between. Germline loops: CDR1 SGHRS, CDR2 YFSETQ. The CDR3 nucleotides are TGCGCCAGCTCGACAGGCCACTACGAGCAGTACTTC. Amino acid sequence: CASSTGHYEQYF.

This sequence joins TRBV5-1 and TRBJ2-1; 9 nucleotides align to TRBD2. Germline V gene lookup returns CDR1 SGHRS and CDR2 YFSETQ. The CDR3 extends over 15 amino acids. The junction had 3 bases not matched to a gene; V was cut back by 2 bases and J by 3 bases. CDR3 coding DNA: TGCGCCAGCAGCTTTGGTAGCGGGAGCTACAATGAGCAGTTCTTC. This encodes CASSFGSGSYNEQFF.

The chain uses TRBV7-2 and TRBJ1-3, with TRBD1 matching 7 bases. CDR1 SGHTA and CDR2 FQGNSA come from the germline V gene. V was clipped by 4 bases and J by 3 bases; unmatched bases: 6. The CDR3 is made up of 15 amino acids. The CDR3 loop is CASSSDRDNGNTIYF. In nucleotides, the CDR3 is TGTGCCAGCAGCTCAGACAGGGACAATGGAAACACCATATATTTT.

The CDR3 protein is CASSYEGQNNSPLHF. The CDR3 DNA sequence: TGTGCCAGCAGTTACGAGGGACAGAATAATTCACCCCTCCACTTT. This chain links TRBV6-6 with TRBJ1-6, with TRBD1 identical over 7 bases. V lost 2 bases to trimming and J lost 5 bases; unmatched junction nucleotides: 3. Germline V gene lookup returns CDR1 MNHNY and CDR2 SVGAGI (reference sequence). The length of the CDR3 is 15 residues.

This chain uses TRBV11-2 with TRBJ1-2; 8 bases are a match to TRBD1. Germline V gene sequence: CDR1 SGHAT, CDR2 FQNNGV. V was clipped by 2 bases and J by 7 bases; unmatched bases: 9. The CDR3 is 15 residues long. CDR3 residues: CASSLSPDRAGGYTF. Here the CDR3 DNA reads TGTGCCAGCAGCTTATCGCCGGACAGGGCCGGTGGCTACACCTTC.

The CDR3 bases are TGCGCCAGCAGTGTTTCCGGGGATACGCAGTATTTT. Its protein is CASSVSGDTQYF. This chain connects TRBV10-2 to TRBJ2-3; D is undetermined. The V and J ends lost 4 bases and 6 bases respectively, with 8 bases between them. CDR3 length: 12 residues. Germline values: CDR1 WSHSY, CDR2 SAAADI.

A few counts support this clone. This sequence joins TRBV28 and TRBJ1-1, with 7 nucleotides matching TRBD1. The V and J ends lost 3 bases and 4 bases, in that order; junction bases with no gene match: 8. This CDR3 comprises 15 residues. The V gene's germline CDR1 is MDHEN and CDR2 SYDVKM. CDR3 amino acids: CASSLTIGGITEAFF. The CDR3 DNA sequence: TGTGCCAGCAGTTTGACGATAGGGGGCATCACTGAAGCTTTCTTT.

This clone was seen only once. Here the CDR3 reads CATSDPGLGDTQYF. CDR3 bases: TGTGCCACCAGTGATCCGGGACTCGGAGATACGCAGTATTTT. J is TRBJ2-3 and V is TRBV24-1; tentative D call: TRBD2 (6 bases). Germline assignment: CDR1 KGHDR and CDR2 SFDVKD. This CDR3 contains 14 residues. The ends were cut back, 3 bases at V and 5 bases at J, with 11 bases in the middle.

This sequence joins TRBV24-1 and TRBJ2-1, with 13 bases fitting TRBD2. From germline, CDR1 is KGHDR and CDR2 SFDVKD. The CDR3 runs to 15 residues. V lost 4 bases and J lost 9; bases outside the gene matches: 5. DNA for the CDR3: TGTGCCACCAGTGACCCGGGACTAGCGGGAAGTGAGCAGTTCTTC. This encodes CATSDPGLAGSEQFF.

The CDR3 loop is CASSLEAGGGTDTQYF. The CDR3 region has the DNA TGCGCCAGCAGCTTGGAGGCAGGGGGCGGTACAGATACGCAGTATTTT. This sequence joins TRBV5-1 and TRBJ2-3; 8 nucleotides match TRBD1. Losses at the gene ends were 0 bases for V and 3 bases for J; bases not matched to a gene: 6. Germline CDR1 SGHRS, CDR2 YFSETQ. CDR3 length: 16 amino acids.

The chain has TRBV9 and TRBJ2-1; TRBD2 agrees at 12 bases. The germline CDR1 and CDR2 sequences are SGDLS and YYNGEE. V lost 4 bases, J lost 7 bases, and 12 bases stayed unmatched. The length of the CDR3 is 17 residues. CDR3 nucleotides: TGTGCCAGCAGCCGGCGGGCTAGCGGGAGGGAGGCGAATGAGCAGTTCTTC. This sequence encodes CASSRRASGREANEQFF.